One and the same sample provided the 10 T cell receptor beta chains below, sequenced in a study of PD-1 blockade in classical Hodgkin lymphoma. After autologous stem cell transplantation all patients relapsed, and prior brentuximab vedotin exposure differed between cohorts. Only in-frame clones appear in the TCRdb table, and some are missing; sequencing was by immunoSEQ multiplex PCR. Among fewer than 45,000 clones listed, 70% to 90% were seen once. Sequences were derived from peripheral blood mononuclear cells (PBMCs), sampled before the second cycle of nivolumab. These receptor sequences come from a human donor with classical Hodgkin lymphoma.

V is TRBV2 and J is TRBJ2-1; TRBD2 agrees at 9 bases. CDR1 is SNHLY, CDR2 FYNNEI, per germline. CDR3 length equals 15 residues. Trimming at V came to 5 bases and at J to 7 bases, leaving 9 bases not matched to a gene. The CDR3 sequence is CASSRGGGSVNEQFF. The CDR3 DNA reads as TGTGCCAGCAGTCGCGGGGGGGGAAGTGTAAATGAGCAGTTCTTC.

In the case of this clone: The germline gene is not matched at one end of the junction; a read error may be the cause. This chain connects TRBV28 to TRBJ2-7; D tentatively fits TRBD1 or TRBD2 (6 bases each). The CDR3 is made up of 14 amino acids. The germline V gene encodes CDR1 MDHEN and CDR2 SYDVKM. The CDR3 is CASSEGGDLRELYF. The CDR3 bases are TGTGCCAGCAGTGAGGGGGGTGACCTCCGGGAGCTGTACTTC.

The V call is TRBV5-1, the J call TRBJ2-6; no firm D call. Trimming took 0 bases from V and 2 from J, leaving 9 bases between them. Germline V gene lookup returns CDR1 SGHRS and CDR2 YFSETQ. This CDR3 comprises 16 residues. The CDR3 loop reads CASSLGTKAGANVLTF. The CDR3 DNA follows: TGCGCCAGCAGCTTGGGCACCAAGGCTGGGGCCAACGTCCTGACTTTC. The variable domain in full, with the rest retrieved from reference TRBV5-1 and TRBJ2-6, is KAGVTQTPRYLIKTRGQQVTLSCSPISGHRSVSWYQQTPGQGLQFLFEYFSETQRNKGNFPGRFSGRQFSNSRSEMNVSTLELGDSALYLCASSLGTKAGANVLTFGAGSRLTVL.

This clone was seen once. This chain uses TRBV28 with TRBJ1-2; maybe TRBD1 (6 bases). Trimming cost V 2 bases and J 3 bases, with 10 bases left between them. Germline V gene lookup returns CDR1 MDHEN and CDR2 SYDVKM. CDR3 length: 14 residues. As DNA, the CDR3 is TGTGCCAGCAGTTTACCGCCAGGGGACTATGGCTACACCTTC. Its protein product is CASSLPPGDYGYTF.

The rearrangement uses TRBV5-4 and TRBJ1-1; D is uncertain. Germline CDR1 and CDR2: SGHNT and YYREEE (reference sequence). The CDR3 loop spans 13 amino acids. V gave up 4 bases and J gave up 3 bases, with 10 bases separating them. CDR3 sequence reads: CASSDRAYTEAFF. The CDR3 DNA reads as TGTGCCAGCAGCGACCGGGCCTACACTGAAGCTTTCTTT.

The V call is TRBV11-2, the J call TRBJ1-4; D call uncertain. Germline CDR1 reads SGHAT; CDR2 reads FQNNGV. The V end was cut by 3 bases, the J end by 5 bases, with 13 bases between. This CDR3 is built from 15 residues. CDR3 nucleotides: TGTGCCAGCAGCTTCAATCGGGCTGCGAATGAAAAACTGTTTTTT. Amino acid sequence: CASSFNRAANEKLFF.

CDR3 sequence (DNA): TGTGCCAGCAAGCCGGGACTCTCTGCAAATGAGCAGTTCTTC. Protein: CASKPGLSANEQFF. The V gene is TRBV25-1, the J gene TRBJ2-1; a possible D gene is TRBD2 (6 bases). This CDR3 region has 14 residues. Trimming removed 7 bases from V and 7 bases from J, with 17 bases in between. Germline assignment: CDR1 MGHDK and CDR2 SYGVNS.

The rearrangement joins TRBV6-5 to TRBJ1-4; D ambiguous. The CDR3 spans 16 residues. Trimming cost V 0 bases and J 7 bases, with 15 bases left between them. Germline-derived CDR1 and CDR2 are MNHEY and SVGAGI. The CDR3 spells CASSYSFRAGGEKLFF. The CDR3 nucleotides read TGTGCCAGCAGTTACTCCTTCCGGGCCGGCGGTGAAAAACTGTTTTTT.

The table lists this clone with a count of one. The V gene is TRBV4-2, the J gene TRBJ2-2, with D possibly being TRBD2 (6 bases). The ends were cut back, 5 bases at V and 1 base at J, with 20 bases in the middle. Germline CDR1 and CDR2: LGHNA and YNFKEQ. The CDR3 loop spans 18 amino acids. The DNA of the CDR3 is TGTGCCAGCAGCGAAAATTTACTGGCGGGGATGAACACCGGGGAGCTGTTTTTT. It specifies CASSENLLAGMNTGELFF.

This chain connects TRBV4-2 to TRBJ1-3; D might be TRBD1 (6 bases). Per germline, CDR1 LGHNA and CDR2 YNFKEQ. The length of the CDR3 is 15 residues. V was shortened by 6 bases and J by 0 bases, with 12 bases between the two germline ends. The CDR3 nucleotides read TGTGCCAGCAGATCTCACAGGGACTCTGGAAACACCATATATTTT. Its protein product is CASRSHRDSGNTIYF.